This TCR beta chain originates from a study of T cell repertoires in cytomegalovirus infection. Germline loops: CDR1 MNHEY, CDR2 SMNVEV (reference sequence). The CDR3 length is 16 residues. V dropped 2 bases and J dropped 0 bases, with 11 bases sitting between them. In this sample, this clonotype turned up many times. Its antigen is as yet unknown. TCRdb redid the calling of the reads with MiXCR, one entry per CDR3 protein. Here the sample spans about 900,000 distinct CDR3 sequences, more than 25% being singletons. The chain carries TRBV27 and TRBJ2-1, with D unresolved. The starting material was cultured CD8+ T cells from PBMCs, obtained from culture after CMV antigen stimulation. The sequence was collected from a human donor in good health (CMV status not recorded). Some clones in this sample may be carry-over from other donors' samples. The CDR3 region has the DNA TGTGCCAGCAGTTTACCGACGGACCCCTCCTACAATGAGCAGTTCTTC. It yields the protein CASSLPTDPSYNEQFF.